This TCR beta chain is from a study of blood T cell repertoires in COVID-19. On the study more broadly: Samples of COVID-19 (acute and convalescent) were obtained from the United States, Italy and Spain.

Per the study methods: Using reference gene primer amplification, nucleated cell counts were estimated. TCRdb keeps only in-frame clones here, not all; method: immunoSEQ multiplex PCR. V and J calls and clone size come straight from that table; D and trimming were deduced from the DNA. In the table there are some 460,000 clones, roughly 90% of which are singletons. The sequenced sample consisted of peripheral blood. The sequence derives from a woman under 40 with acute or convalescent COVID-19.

The chain's CDR3 is CSASSGGSTDTQYF. The CDR3 DNA follows: TGCAGTGCTAGTAGCGGGGGAAGCACAGATACGCAGTATTTT. The J gene is TRBJ2-3, the V gene TRBV20-1; 9 bases align to TRBD2. The trim removed 3 bases at V and 0 bases at J, leaving 1 base unmatched. This CDR3 is 14 amino acids long. Germline V gene lookup returns CDR1 DFQATT and CDR2 SNEGSKA (reference sequence).